The clone carrying this T cell receptor beta chain was seen only a few times. No antigen is known for it. Sample time point: persistent/refractory GD, antithyroid drugs over 5 years with positive TRAb. Extracted RNA from PBMCs served as the source of the TCR library. The data were obtained in a study of regulatory T cells in long-lasting Graves disease. iRepertoire HTBI primers and Arm-PCR of CDR3 regions built TCR beta libraries. TCRdb processed the multiplex PCR reads anew with MiXCR; each CDR3 protein has one entry. This table holds some 340,000 distinct CDR3 sequences, roughly 20% found once. Germline lookup yields CDR1 MNHEY and CDR2 SVGEGT. Trimming removed 1 base at V and 0 bases at J, with 12 bases between. The CDR3 runs 17 residues. Overall study findings and caveats: There were preferences for TRBV28, TRBJ1-2 and TRBJ2-5 in persistent disease.

Sequences were derived from peripheral blood mononuclear cells (PBMCs), sampled when the disease was refractory, from a patient treated with antithyroid drugs. This clonotype originated in a woman in her thirties or forties with Graves disease. The rearrangement uses TRBV6-2 or TRBV6-3 and TRBJ2-2; D is undetermined. This CDR3 reads CASSYLGSATNTGELFF. CDR3 nucleotide sequence: TGTGCCAGCAGTTACTTAGGGTCAGCTACGAACACCGGGGAGCTGTTTTTT.